This T cell receptor (beta chain) was observed in a study of blood T cell repertoires in COVID-19. About the research overall: Researchers got acute and convalescent COVID-19 samples from the United States, Italy and Spain.

Seattle patients were enrolled while actively infected and followed longitudinally. Source study methods: It was from reference gene primer amplification that nucleated cell counts were estimated. Assay: immunoSEQ multiplex PCR; the TCRdb copy retains only in-frame clones and omits some. That table is the source of V, J and clone size, and D and trimming were worked out from the DNA. The data show approximately 58,000 clones, over 75% seen once. This receptor was identified in a man between 60 and 75 years old with COVID-19, enrolled during active disease. What was sequenced was peripheral blood.

CDR3 amino acids: CASSPEAWTDTQYF. CDR3 in DNA: TGTGCCAGCAGCCCGGAGGCCTGGACAGATACGCAGTATTTT. The chain uses TRBV3-1 (or the pseudogene TRBV3-2) and TRBJ2-3; possible D gene TRBD2, 5 bases. Trimming cost V 4 bases and J 3 bases, with 11 bases left between them. The CDR3 is 14 residues long. The germline CDR1 and CDR2 sequences are LGHDT and YNNKEL (reference sequence).